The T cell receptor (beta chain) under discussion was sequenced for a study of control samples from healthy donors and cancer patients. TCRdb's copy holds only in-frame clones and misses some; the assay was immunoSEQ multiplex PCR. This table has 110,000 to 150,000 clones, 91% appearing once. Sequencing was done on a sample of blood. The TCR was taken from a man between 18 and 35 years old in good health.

The CDR3 nucleotides are TGTGCCAGCAGCTTAGGGGGGGAAAACTATGGCGGCTACACCTTC. Translated, it gives CASSLGGENYGGYTF. The chain recombines TRBV13 with TRBJ1-2; D possibly corresponds to TRBD1 (5 bases). Trimming cost V 0 bases and J 8 bases, with 16 bases left between them. The CDR3 runs 15 residues. CDR1 and CDR2 from the germline V gene are PRHDT and FYEKMQ (reference sequence).